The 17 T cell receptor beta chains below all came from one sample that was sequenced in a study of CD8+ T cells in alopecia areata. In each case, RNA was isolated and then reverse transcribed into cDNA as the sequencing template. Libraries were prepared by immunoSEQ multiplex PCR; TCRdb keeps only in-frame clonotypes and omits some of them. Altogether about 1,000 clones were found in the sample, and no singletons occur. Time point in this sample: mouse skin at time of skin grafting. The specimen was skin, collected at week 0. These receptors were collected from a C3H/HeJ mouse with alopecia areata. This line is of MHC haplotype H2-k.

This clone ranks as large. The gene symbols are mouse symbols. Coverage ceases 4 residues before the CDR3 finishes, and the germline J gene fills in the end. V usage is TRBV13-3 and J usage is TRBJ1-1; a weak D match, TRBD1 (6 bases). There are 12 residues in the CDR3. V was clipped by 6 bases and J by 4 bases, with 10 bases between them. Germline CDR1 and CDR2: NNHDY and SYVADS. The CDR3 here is CASKGRGTEVFF. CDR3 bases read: TGTGCCAGCAAGGGCAGGGGCACA.

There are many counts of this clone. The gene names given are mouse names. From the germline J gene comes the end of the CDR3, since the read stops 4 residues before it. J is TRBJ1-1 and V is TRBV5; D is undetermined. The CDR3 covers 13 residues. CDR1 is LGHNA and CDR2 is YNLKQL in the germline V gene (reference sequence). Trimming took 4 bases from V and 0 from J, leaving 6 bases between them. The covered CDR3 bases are TGTGCCAGCAGCCCCACAGCAAACACA. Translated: CASSPTANT. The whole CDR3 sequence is CASSPTANTEVFF.

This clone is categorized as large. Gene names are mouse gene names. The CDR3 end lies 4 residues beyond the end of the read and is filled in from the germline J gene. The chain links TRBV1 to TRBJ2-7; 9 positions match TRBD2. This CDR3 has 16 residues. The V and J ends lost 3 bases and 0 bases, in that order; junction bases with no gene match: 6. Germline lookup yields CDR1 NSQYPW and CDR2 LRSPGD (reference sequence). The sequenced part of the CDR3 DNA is TGCACCTGCAGTGCTCCCTCGACTGGGGGCTCCTAT. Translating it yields CTCSAPSTGGSY. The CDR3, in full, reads CTCSAPSTGGSYEQYF.

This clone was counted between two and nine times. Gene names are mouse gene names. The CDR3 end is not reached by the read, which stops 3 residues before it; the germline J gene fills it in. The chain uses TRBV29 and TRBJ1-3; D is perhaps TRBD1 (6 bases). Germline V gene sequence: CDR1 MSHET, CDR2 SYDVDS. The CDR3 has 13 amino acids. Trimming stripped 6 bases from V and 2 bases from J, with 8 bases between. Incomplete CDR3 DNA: TGTGCTAGCAGAGGACAGCCTGGAAATACG. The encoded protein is CASRGQPGNT. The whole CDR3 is CASRGQPGNTLYF.

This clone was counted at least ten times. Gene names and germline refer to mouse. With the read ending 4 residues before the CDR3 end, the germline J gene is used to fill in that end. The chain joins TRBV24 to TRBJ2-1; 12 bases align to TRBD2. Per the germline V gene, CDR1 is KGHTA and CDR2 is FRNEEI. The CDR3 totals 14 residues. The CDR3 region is CASSRDWGEAEQFF. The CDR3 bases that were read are TGTGCCAGCAGCCGGGACTGGGGGGAGGCT.

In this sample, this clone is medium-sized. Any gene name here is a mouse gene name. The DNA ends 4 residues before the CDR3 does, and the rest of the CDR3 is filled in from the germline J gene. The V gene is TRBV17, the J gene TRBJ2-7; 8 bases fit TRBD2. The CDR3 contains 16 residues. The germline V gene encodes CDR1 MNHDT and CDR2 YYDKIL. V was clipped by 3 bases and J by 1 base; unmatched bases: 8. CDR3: CASSSRVGGVSYEQYF. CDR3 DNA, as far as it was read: TGTGCTAGCAGTAGTAGAGTGGGGGGGGTTTCCTAT.

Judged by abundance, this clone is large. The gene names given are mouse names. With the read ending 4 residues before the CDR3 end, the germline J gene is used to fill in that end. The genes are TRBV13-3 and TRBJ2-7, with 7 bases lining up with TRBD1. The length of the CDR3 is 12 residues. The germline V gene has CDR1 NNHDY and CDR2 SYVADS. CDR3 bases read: TGTGCCAGCAGTGGCAGGGGGTAT. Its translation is CASSGRGY. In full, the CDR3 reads CASSGRGYEQYF.

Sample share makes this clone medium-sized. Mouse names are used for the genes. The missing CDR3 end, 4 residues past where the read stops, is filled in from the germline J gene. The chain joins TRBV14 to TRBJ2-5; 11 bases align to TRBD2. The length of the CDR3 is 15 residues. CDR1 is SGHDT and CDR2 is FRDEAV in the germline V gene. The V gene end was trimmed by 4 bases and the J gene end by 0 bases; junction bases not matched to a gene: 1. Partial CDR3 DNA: TGTGCCAGCAGTCGGACTGGGGGGAACCAAGAC. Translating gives CASSRTGGNQD. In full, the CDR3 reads CASSRTGGNQDTQYF.

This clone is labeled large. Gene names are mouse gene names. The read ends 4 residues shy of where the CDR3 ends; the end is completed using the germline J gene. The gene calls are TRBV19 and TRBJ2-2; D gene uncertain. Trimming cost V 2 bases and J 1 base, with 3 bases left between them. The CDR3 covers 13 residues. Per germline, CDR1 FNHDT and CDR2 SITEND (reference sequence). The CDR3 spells CASSIQNTGQLYF. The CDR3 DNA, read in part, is TGTGCCAGCAGTATCCAAAACACCGGG.

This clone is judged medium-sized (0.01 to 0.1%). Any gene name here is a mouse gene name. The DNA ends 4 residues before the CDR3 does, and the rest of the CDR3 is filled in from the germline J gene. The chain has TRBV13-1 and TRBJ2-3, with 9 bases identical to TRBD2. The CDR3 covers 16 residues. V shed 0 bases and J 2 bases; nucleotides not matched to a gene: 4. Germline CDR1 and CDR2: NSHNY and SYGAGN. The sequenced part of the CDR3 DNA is TGTGCCAGCAGTGATGGTTGGGGGGGCGTTGCAGAA. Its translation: CASSDGWGGVAE. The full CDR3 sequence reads CASSDGWGGVAETLYF.

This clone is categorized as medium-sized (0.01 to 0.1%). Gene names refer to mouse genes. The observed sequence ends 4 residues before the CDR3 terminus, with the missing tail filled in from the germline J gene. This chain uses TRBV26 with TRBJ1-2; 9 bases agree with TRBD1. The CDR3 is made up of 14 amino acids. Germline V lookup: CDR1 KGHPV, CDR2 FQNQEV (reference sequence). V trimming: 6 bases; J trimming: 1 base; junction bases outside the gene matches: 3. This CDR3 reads CASRGDRVNSDYTF. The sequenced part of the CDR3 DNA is TGTGCCAGCAGGGGGGACAGGGTAAACTCC.

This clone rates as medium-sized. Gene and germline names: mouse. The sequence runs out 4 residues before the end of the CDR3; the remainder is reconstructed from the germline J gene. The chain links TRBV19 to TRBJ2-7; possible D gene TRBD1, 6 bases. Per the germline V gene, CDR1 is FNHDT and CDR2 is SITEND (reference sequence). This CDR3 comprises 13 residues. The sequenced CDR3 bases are TGTGCCAGCAGGACCTCACAGGGAGAT. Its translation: CASRTSQGD. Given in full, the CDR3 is CASRTSQGDEQYF. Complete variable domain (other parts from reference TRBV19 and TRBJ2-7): GGIITQTPKFLIGQEGQKLTLKCQQNFNHDTMYWYRQDSGKGLRLIYYSITENDLQKGDLSEGYDASREKKSSFSLTVTSAQKNEMAVFLCASRTSQGDEQYFGPGTRLTVL.

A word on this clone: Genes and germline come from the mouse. CDR3 region: CASGDRGTEVFF. The CDR3 bases that were read are TGTGCCAGCGGGGACAGGGGCACA. The chain links TRBV13-2 to TRBJ1-1; 9 bases fit TRBD1. The read terminates 4 residues before the CDR3 end, so the remaining end is supplied by the germline J gene. Germline V CDR1 and CDR2: NNHNN, SYGAGS (reference sequence). V lost 5 bases, J lost 4 bases, and 0 bases stayed unmatched. CDR3 size: 12 residues.

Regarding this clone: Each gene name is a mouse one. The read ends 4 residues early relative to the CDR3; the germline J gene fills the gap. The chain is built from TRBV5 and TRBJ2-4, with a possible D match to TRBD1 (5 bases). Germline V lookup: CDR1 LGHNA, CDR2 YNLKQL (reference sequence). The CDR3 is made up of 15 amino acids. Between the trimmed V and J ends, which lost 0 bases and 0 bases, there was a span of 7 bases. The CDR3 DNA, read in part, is TGTGCCAGCAGCCAAGATGAGGGGAGTCAAAAC. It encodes CASSQDEGSQN. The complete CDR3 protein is CASSQDEGSQNTLYF.

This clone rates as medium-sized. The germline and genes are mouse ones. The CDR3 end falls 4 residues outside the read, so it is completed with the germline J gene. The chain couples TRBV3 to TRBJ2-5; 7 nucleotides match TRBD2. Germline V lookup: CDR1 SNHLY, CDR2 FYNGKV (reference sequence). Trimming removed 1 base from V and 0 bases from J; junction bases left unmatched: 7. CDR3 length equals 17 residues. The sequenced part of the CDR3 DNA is TGTGCCAGCAGCTTAGTAGGCTGGGGGATTAACCAAGAC. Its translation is CASSLVGWGINQD. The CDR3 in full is CASSLVGWGINQDTQYF.

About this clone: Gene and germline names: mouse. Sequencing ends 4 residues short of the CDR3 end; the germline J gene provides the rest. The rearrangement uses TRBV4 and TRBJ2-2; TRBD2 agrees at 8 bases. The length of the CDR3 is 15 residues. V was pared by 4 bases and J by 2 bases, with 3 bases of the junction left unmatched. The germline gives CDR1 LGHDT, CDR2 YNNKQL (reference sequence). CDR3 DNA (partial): TGTGCCAGCAGCTCCGGGACTGGTAACACCGGG. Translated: CASSSGTGNTG. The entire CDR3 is CASSSGTGNTGQLYF.

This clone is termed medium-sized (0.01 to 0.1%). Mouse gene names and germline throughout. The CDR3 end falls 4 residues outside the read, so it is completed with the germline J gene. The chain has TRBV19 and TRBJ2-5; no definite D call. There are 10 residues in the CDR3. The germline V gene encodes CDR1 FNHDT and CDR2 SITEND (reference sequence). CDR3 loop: CASSKDTQYF. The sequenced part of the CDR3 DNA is TGTGCCAGCAGCAAAGAC.